These 10 T cell receptor beta chains share one sample of origin, sequenced in a study of blood T cell repertoires in COVID-19. The assay was immunoSEQ multiplex PCR, and TCRdb's table has in-frame clones only and misses some. Of fewer than 500,000 clones in the sample, roughly 90% were seen once. The sequencing sample was made of peripheral blood. The receptors here all came from a young woman with acute or convalescent COVID-19.

J is TRBJ2-1 and V is TRBV2; 8 bases match TRBD1. The CDR3 loop spans 15 amino acids. Looked up from germline, CDR1 is SNHLY and CDR2 is FYNNEI. The trim removed 5 bases at V and 1 base at J, leaving 4 bases unmatched. DNA for the CDR3: TGTGCCAGCAGTCAAAACAGGGGGTCCTACAATGAGCAGTTCTTC. It yields the protein CASSQNRGSYNEQFF. The full variable domain, rest sourced from reference TRBV2 and TRBJ2-1, is EPEVTQTPSHQVTQMGQEVILRCVPISNHLYFYWYRQILGQKVEFLVSFYNNEISEKSEIFDDQFSVERPDGSNFTLKIRSTKLEDSAMYFCASSQNRGSYNEQFFGPGTRLTVL.

This chain uses TRBV2 with TRBJ2-1, with 11 bases matching TRBD1. The CDR3 is 15 residues long. V dropped 6 bases and J dropped 3; count of bases not matched to a gene: 4. The V gene's germline CDR1 is SNHLY and CDR2 FYNNEI. This CDR3 is CASRTGTGGYNEQFF. The CDR3 DNA reads TGTGCCAGCAGGACCGGGACAGGGGGCTACAATGAGCAGTTCTTC.

This rearrangement joins TRBV6-1 to TRBJ1-2; D uncertain. Germline lookup yields CDR1 MNHNS and CDR2 SASEGT. Trimming took off 3 bases at V and 3 bases at J, with 8 bases between the two ends. The CDR3 contains 13 residues. The chain's CDR3 is CASSDFPDYGYTF. CDR3 nucleotides: TGTGCCAGCAGTGATTTCCCGGACTATGGCTACACCTTC.

The rearrangement joins TRBV27 to TRBJ2-7, with TRBD2 identical over 7 bases. Germline lookup yields CDR1 MNHEY and CDR2 SMNVEV (reference sequence). The CDR3 contains 14 residues. J lost 0 bases, V lost 8 bases, and 7 bases had no gene match. CDR3 amino acids: CASSGGGSSYEQYF. CDR3 sequence (DNA): TGTGCCAGCTCTGGGGGGGGGAGCTCCTACGAGCAGTACTTC.

For this clone: The sample carries other DNA sequences with the same CDR3. The V call is TRBV4-1, the J call TRBJ2-7, with 7 bases that match TRBD1. CDR3 length equals 14 residues. The V and J ends lost 1 base and 2 bases, in that order; junction bases with no gene match: 2. CDR1 is MGHRA, CDR2 YSYEKL, per germline. CDR3 in amino acids: CASSQGQGTYEQYF. CDR3 coding DNA: TGCGCCAGCAGCCAAGGACAGGGAACCTACGAGCAGTACTTC.

J is TRBJ2-1 and V is TRBV28, with TRBD1 identical over 12 bases. Germline CDR1 MDHEN, CDR2 SYDVKM. The CDR3 spans 17 residues. Unmatched junction bases numbered 14, after V lost 6 bases and J lost 8 bases. The CDR3, as DNA: TGTGCCAGCAGCCATAGGTTAGGGACAGGGGGCGGCTATGAGCAGTTCTTC. As protein: CASSHRLGTGGGYEQFF. Full variable domain (missing parts from reference TRBV28 and TRBJ2-1): DVKVTQSSRYLVKRTGEKVFLECVQDMDHENMFWYRQDPGLGLRLIYFSYDVKMKEKGDIPEGYSVSREKKERFSLILESASTNQTSMYLCASSHRLGTGGGYEQFFGPGTRLTVL.

This clone was observed a few times. This chain's CDR3 is CASSQVSRFGEAFF. Written as DNA, the CDR3 is TGCGCCAGCAGCCAAGTTTCGCGGTTCGGAGAAGCTTTCTTT. This sequence joins TRBV4-1 and TRBJ1-1; unclear D gene. V was clipped by 1 base and J by 8 bases, with 14 bases between them. Per the germline V gene, CDR1 is MGHRA and CDR2 is YSYEKL. CDR3 length: 14 residues.

The chain carries TRBV3-1 (or the pseudogene TRBV3-2) and TRBJ2-1; the match to TRBD2 covers 10 bases. The CDR3 contains 14 residues. CDR1 and CDR2 (germline): LGHDT, YNNKEL (reference sequence). Unmatched junction bases numbered 2, after V lost 3 bases and J lost 6 bases. The CDR3 coding sequence is TGTGCCAGCAGCCAGGTAGCGGGGGGCAATGAGCAGTTCTTC. Amino acid sequence: CASSQVAGGNEQFF.

J is TRBJ2-5 and V is TRBV7-7; D perhaps matches TRBD2 (7 bases). This CDR3 contains 14 residues. V lost 10 bases to trimming and J lost 5 bases, with 20 bases between them. CDR1 and CDR2 from the germline V gene are SSHAT and FNYEAQ (reference sequence). CDR3 region: CATAGGGPGETQYF. Written as DNA, the CDR3 is TGTGCCACCGCGGGCGGGGGCCCGGGGGAGACCCAGTACTTC.

The chain combines TRBV5-8 with TRBJ1-6; no clear D. This CDR3 contains 11 residues. CDR1 is SGHTS and CDR2 is YDEGEE in the germline V gene. V dropped 4 bases and J dropped 12 bases, with 8 bases sitting between them. As DNA, the CDR3 is TGTGCCAGCAGCCACTTGATACCCCTCCACTTT. Translated: CASSHLIPLHF.